What follows are 24 T cell receptor beta chains derived from one specimen sequenced in a study of Ad26.COV2.S vaccination and SARS-CoV-2 variants. Produced via immunoSEQ multiplex PCR; TCRdb's table is partial and in-frame only. The table records 300,000 to 350,000 clones, about 89% of them present only once. The treatment is: roughly 20 received Ad26.COV2.S at low or high dose, single or two shots; several received placebo; per-sample allocation not given. Day 63 following the first vaccine or placebo injection was when the samples were taken. Source: peripheral blood, taken in a trial of Ad26.COV2.S vaccine versus placebo. Receptors originate from a person aged 18 to 59 who received the Ad26.COV2.S COVID-19 vaccine or a placebo.

The CDR3 coding sequence is TGTGCCAGCAGCGTAGGACCGCAGCGGGAGGGCCCCAGCTCCTACAATGAGCAGTTCTTC. It translates to CASSVGPQREGPSSYNEQFF. This chain connects TRBV9 to TRBJ2-1, with 10 bases matching TRBD2. Germline CDR1 SGDLS, CDR2 YYNGEE. Trimming took 0 bases from V and 0 from J; bases not matched to a gene: 12. CDR3 length: 20 amino acids.

The V call is TRBV29-1, the J call TRBJ1-2; D call uncertain. The CDR3 sequence is 13 residues long. Deletions cut 1 base from V and 4 bases from J, with 10 bases between. Germline V gene data show CDR1 as SQVTM and CDR2 as ANQGSEA. The CDR3 sequence is CSVEVTATYGYTF. CDR3 nucleotide sequence: TGCAGCGTTGAAGTGACTGCCACCTATGGCTACACCTTC.

This clone was seen a single time. The rearrangement links TRBV5-6 to TRBJ2-1, with TRBD2 identical over 8 bases. The junction had 4 bases not matched to a gene; V was cut back by 4 bases and J by 1 base. CDR1 SGHDT and CDR2 YYEEEE come from the germline V gene. The CDR3 is 15 amino acids. CDR3 nucleotides: TGTGCCAGCAGCAGAGCGGGAGTGTCCTACAATGAGCAGTTCTTC. Its protein is CASSRAGVSYNEQFF.

The chain couples TRBV15 to TRBJ2-3; 9 bases map to TRBD1. The ends lost 0 bases at V and 6 bases at J; junction bases unmatched: 7. CDR1 LNHNV and CDR2 YYDKDF come from the germline V gene (reference sequence). The CDR3 totals 16 residues. DNA for the CDR3: TGTGCCACCAGCAGAGATTCGGGACAGGGTCGGGATACGCAGTATTTT. Translated, it gives CATSRDSGQGRDTQYF.

The chain has TRBV11-3 and TRBJ1-1; no clear D. Germline V lookup: CDR1 SGHNT, CDR2 YENEEA. The V gene lost 2 bases and the J gene lost 1 base, with 5 bases spanning the gap. This CDR3 is built from 13 residues. CDR3 protein: CASSLQQNTEAFF. CDR3 coding DNA: TGTGCCAGCAGCTTACAGCAGAACACTGAAGCTTTCTTT.

The chain couples TRBV27 to TRBJ2-2, with TRBD2 matching over 9 bases. Germline V gene lookup returns CDR1 MNHEY and CDR2 SMNVEV (reference sequence). The CDR3 runs 15 residues. J lost 5 bases, V lost 0 bases, and 1 base had no gene match. For the CDR3, the DNA is TGTGCCAGCAGTTTATCTAGCGGGGGAACCGGGGAGCTGTTTTTT. Encoded protein: CASSLSSGGTGELFF.

On this clone itself: Other DNA sequences of this sample code for an identical CDR3. V and J are TRBV5-1 and TRBJ2-7, with no clear D. The CDR3 sequence is 17 residues long. Trimming left V 0 bases short and J 0 bases short, with 16 bases between. Germline values: CDR1 SGHRS, CDR2 YFSETQ. In DNA, the CDR3 is TGCGCCAGCAGCTTGGGGTCGATACCCGGGTTCTCCTACGAGCAGTACTTC. Residues: CASSLGSIPGFSYEQYF.

This clone was seen a few times. The rearrangement joins TRBV5-4 to TRBJ1-2; D not resolved. Germline CDR1 reads SGHNT; CDR2 reads YYREEE (reference sequence). CDR3 length: 13 residues. The ends were cut back, 10 bases at V and 4 bases at J, with 17 bases in the middle. The CDR3 protein is CAGDAAASYGYTF. The CDR3 region has the DNA TGTGCCGGAGACGCGGCAGCTTCCTATGGCTACACCTTC.

J is TRBJ1-5 and V is TRBV7-9; D might be TRBD1 (5 bases). Per the germline V gene, CDR1 is SEHNR and CDR2 is FQNEAQ (reference sequence). The CDR3 is made up of 14 amino acids. Trimming took 4 bases from V and 4 from J, leaving 11 bases between them. The CDR3 DNA sequence: TGTGCCAGCAGCTCGTGGCCAGGGAATCAGCCCCAGCATTTT. It yields the protein CASSSWPGNQPQHF. The full variable domain, completed using reference TRBV7-9 and TRBJ1-5, is DTGVSQNPRHKITKRGQNVTFRCDPISEHNRLYWYRQTLGQGPEFLTYFQNEAQLEKSRLLSDRFSAERPKGSFSTLEIQRTEQGDSAMYLCASSSWPGNQPQHFGDGTRLSIL.

This clone was recorded a few times. The chain is built from TRBV9 and TRBJ1-1; D is ambiguous. Per the germline V gene, CDR1 is SGDLS and CDR2 is YYNGEE. The CDR3 runs 13 residues. Trimming pared 0 bases from V and 1 base from J, leaving 4 bases between. CDR3 residues: CASSVAQNTEAFF. CDR3 in DNA: TGTGCCAGCAGCGTAGCTCAGAACACTGAAGCTTTCTTT.

The rearrangement joins TRBV28 to TRBJ1-6; D is possibly TRBD1 (6 bases). Trimming cost V 5 bases and J 5 bases, with 13 bases left between them. CDR3 length: 15 amino acids. Germline CDR1 is MDHEN and CDR2 is SYDVKM. The CDR3 loop reads CASSNRDTHNSPLHF. CDR3 nucleotides: TGTGCCAGCAGTAACCGGGACACCCATAATTCACCCCTCCACTTT. The full variable domain, with the rest looked up from reference TRBV28 and TRBJ1-6, is DVKVTQSSRYLVKRTGEKVFLECVQDMDHENMFWYRQDPGLGLRLIYFSYDVKMKEKGDIPEGYSVSREKKERFSLILESASTNQTSMYLCASSNRDTHNSPLHFGNGTRLTVT.

This chain uses TRBV30 with TRBJ1-4; unclear D gene. The length of the CDR3 is 16 residues. With 1 base removed from V and 1 base from J, the gap between germline ends came to 13 bases. Germline-derived CDR1 and CDR2 are GTSNPN and SVGIG (reference sequence). Here the CDR3 reads CAWSAGDWGTNEKLFF. In DNA form, the CDR3 reads TGTGCCTGGAGTGCCGGGGATTGGGGAACTAATGAAAAACTGTTTTTT.

This clone has a single count. The gene calls are TRBV28 and TRBJ1-2; D perhaps matches TRBD1 (6 bases). The CDR3 is made up of 14 amino acids. Germline values: CDR1 MDHEN, CDR2 SYDVKM. V shed 2 bases and J shed 7 bases, with 14 bases lying between them. The CDR3 loop reads CASSLTTGYGGYTF. CDR3 sequence (DNA): TGTGCCAGCAGTTTAACTACAGGGTATGGTGGCTACACCTTC.

The chain has TRBV9 and TRBJ2-1; D gene uncertain. Germline CDR1 and CDR2: SGDLS and YYNGEE. This CDR3 contains 13 residues. V lost 4 bases to trimming and J lost 8 bases, with 13 bases between them. In nucleotides, the CDR3 is TGTGCCAGCAGCCCCGGATCCGGGCATGAGCAGTTCTTC. Protein sequence: CASSPGSGHEQFF.

J is TRBJ2-1 and V is TRBV4-2; TRBD1 is a possible D gene (5 bases). CDR1 and CDR2 (germline): LGHNA, YNFKEQ. Trimming removed 0 bases at V and 2 bases at J, with 14 bases between. CDR3 length equals 17 residues. The CDR3 is CASSQDEVTGTYNEQFF. The CDR3 DNA sequence: TGTGCCAGCAGCCAAGATGAGGTCACAGGAACCTACAATGAGCAGTTCTTC.

This chain links TRBV29-1 with TRBJ2-6; D not resolved. Germline V CDR1 and CDR2: SQVTM, ANQGSEA. This CDR3 spans 14 amino acids. V was pared by 6 bases and J by 1 base, with 10 bases between. This CDR3 reads CSVLDGSGANVLTF. The CDR3 nucleotides are TGCAGCGTCCTTGACGGATCTGGGGCCAACGTCCTGACTTTC.

The gene calls are TRBV11-3 and TRBJ2-2, with D unresolved. Between the trimmed V and J ends, which lost 6 bases and 6 bases, there was a span of 5 bases. The CDR3 consists of 11 residues. Germline lookup yields CDR1 SGHNT and CDR2 YENEEA. The chain's CDR3 is CASRGSGELFF. The CDR3 DNA sequence: TGTGCCAGCAGGGGCTCCGGGGAGCTGTTTTTT.

This clone was picked up one time. The chain has TRBV7-9 and TRBJ1-1; no firm D call. The CDR3 totals 13 residues. Trimming took 1 base from V and 9 from J, leaving 12 bases between them. Per the germline V gene, CDR1 is SEHNR and CDR2 is FQNEAQ (reference sequence). The DNA for the CDR3 is TGTGCCAGCAGCTTAGAAAACAGTTGGCAAGCTTTCTTT. It codes for CASSLENSWQAFF.

This chain's CDR3 is CASSQPRDTLNEKLFF. DNA of the CDR3: TGTGCCAGCAGCCAACCCCGGGACACACTTAATGAAAAACTGTTTTTT. The genes are TRBV3-1 (or the pseudogene TRBV3-2) and TRBJ1-4, with a weak D call TRBD1 (6 bases). CDR1 is LGHDT and CDR2 is YNNKEL in the germline V gene (reference sequence). The CDR3 is made up of 16 amino acids. Trimming left V 2 bases short and J 4 bases short, with 14 bases between.

The chain is built from TRBV3-1 (or the pseudogene TRBV3-2) and TRBJ2-3, with 14 bases aligning to TRBD2. Trimming removed 4 bases from V and 0 bases from J; junction bases left unmatched: 3. This CDR3 spans 17 amino acids. Germline V gives CDR1 LGHDT, CDR2 YNNKEL (reference sequence). The CDR3 sequence: CASSLRLAGGSTDTQYF. The DNA for the CDR3 is TGTGCCAGCAGCCTTAGACTAGCGGGGGGGAGCACAGATACGCAGTATTTT.

V gene TRBV10-3 combines with J gene TRBJ1-5; D uncertain. V lost 2 bases and J lost 5, with 7 bases in between. The CDR3 consists of 13 residues. Germline loops: CDR1 ENHRY, CDR2 SYGVKD. DNA for the CDR3: TGTGCCATCAGTGAGAAGGAGGATCAGCCCCAGCATTTT. Translated, it gives CAISEKEDQPQHF.

A few counts support this clone. The identical CDR3 is also encoded by other nucleotide sequences in the sample. The gene calls are TRBV10-3 and TRBJ1-3; D gene ambiguous. V lost 1 base to trimming and J lost 4 bases, with 8 bases between them. The germline gives CDR1 ENHRY, CDR2 SYGVKD. The CDR3 spans 14 residues. The DNA for the CDR3 is TGTGCCATCAGTGAGTTGGAGAGAGGAAACACCATATATTTT. It codes for CAISELERGNTIYF.

This clone has a handful of counts. DNA for the CDR3: TGTGCCAGCAGTTTACGGCAGGGCCGGAACACTGAAGCTTTCTTT. Translation: CASSLRQGRNTEAFF. The V and J genes are TRBV28 and TRBJ1-1, with D perhaps TRBD1 (5 bases). This CDR3 comprises 15 residues. V was trimmed by 2 bases and J by 1 base, leaving 11 bases between them. Germline lookup yields CDR1 MDHEN and CDR2 SYDVKM.

This chain links TRBV5-1 with TRBJ1-2; D is ambiguous. CDR1 is SGHRS, CDR2 YFSETQ, per germline. V was trimmed by 0 bases and J by 4 bases, leaving 13 bases between them. The CDR3 totals 15 residues. This chain's CDR3 is CASSLAEGVGYGYTF. In DNA, the CDR3 is TGCGCCAGCAGCTTGGCCGAGGGCGTCGGCTATGGCTACACCTTC.